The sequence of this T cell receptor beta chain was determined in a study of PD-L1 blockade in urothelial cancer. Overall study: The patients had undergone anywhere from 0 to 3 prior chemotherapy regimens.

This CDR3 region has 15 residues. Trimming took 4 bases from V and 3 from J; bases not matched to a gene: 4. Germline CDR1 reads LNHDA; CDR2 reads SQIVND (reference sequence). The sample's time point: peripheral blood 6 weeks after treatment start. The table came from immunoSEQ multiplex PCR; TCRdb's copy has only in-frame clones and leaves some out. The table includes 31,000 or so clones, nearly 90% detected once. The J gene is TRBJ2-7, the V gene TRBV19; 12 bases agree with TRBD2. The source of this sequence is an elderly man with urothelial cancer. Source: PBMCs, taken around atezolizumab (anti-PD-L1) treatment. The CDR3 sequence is CASSTWTSGIYEQYF. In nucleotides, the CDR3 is TGTGCCAGTAGTACGTGGACTAGCGGGATCTACGAGCAGTACTTC.